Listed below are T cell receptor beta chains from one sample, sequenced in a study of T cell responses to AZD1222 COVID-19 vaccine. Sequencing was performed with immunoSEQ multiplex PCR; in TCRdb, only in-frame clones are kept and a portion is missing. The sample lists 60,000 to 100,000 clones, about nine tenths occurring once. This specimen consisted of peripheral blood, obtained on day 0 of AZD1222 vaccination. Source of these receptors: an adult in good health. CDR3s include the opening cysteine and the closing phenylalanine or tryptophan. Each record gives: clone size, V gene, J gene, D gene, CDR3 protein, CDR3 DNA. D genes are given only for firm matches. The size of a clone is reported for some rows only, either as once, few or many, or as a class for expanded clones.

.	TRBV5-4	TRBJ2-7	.	CASSFQGEDEQYF	TGTGCCAGCAGCTTTCAGGGTGAAGACGAGCAGTACTTC
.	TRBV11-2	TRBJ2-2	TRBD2	CASSPTSGRARTGELFF	TGTGCCAGCAGCCCGACTAGCGGGAGGGCCCGGACCGGGGAGCTGTTTTTT
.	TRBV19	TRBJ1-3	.	CASSIPTGAGNTIYF	TGTGCCAGTAGTATCCCGACAGGAGCCGGAAACACCATATATTTT
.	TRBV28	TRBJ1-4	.	CASRNGGEQYEKLFF	TGTGCCAGCAGGAATGGGGGGGAACAGTATGAAAAACTGTTTTTT
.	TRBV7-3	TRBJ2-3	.	CASSPTLTSPDTQYF	TGTGCCAGCAGCCCCACGCTTACCTCCCCAGATACGCAGTATTTT
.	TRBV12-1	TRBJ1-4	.	CASSARTGAYATNEKLFF	TGTGCCAGCAGCGCCCGGACAGGGGCCTATGCAACTAATGAAAAACTGTTTTTT
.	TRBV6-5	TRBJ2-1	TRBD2	CASRMASGRGYEQFF	TGTGCCAGCAGAATGGCTAGCGGCCGGGGTTATGAGCAGTTCTTC
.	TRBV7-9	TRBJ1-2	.	CASSSALIGYGYTF	TGTGCCAGCAGCTCCGCACTAATTGGGTATGGCTACACCTTC
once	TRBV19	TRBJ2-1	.	CAVEGGRGARSYNEQFF	TGTGCCGTAGAGGGGGGAAGAGGGGCCCGGTCCTACAATGAGCAGTTCTTC
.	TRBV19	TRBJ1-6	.	CASSTRTTVRSSPLHF	TGTGCCAGTAGTACAAGAACGACAGTGAGGAGTTCACCCCTCCACTTT
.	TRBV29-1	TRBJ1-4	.	CSVGLGGVHNEKLFF	TGCAGCGTTGGGCTTGGAGGAGTTCATAATGAAAAACTGTTTTTT
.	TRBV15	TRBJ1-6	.	CATSRDPAGVNSPLHF	TGTGCCACCAGCAGAGATCCCGCAGGAGTAAATTCACCCCTCCACTTT